Listed below are T cell receptor beta chains from one sample, sequenced in a study of blood T cell repertoires in COVID-19. Here immunoSEQ multiplex PCR was the method, and the copy in TCRdb shows in-frame clones only, minus some. In the table there are around 170,000 clones, 83% of which are singletons. The sample consisted of peripheral blood. These receptors were obtained from a human donor in a cohort sampled during active COVID-19. Each CDR3 is given with its conserved first and last residue. The D gene is left open where the match is weak. Size values are once, few and many counts, or a class for expanded clones, and some rows have none.

NA	TRBJ2-2	NA	TRBV7-3	CASSLTTGIGAGELFF	TGTGCCAGCAGCTTAACAACAGGGATTGGGGCCGGGGAGCTGTTTTTT
TRBD1	TRBJ1-4	NA	TRBV6-5	CATRGQVREKLFF	TGTGCCACCAGGGGGCAAGTGCGTGAAAAACTGTTTTTT
NA	TRBJ2-7	medium-sized	TRBV28	CASSLLSTYEQYF	TGTGCCAGCAGTTTACTAAGTACCTACGAGCAGTACTTC
TRBD1	TRBJ2-1	NA	TRBV7-3	CASSSAPGGNEQFF	TGTGCCAGCTCTTCCGCCCCAGGGGGAAATGAGCAGTTCTTC
TRBD1	TRBJ2-7	NA	TRBV7-9	CACRGQGVYEQYF	TGTGCCTGCCGCGGACAGGGGGTCTACGAGCAGTACTTC
NA	TRBJ2-1	NA	TRBV12-3/TRBV12-4	CASSVTGNEQFF	TGTGCCAGCAGTGTAACGGGCAATGAGCAGTTCTTC
NA	TRBJ2-7	NA	TRBV7-3	CASSLGTLYEQYF	TGTGCCAGCAGCTTAGGGACTTTATACGAGCAGTACTTC
TRBD1	TRBJ2-7	NA	TRBV3-1/TRBV3-2	CASSQGQGVPYEQYF	TGTGCCAGCAGCCAAGGACAGGGTGTCCCCTACGAGCAGTACTTC
TRBD2	TRBJ2-1	NA	TRBV18	CASPSGGAYNEQFF	TGTGCCAGCCCTAGCGGGGGGGCCTACAATGAGCAGTTCTTC
NA	TRBJ2-7	NA	TRBV7-8	CASSFGGGYEQYF	TGTGCCAGCAGCTTCGGTGGGGGGTACGAGCAGTACTTC
NA	TRBJ1-3	few	TRBV27	CASRHSSGNTIYF	TGTGCCAGCAGGCACTCCTCTGGAAACACCATATATTTT
NA	TRBJ2-3	NA	TRBV19	CASNLGQGWDTQYF	TGTGCCAGTAATCTGGGGCAGGGATGGGATACGCAGTATTTT
NA	TRBJ2-7	NA	TRBV6-2/TRBV6-3	CASSPSVEQYF	TGTGCCAGCAGCCCCTCGGTCGAGCAGTACTTC
NA	TRBJ2-7	NA	TRBV4-3	CASSQDLGEAYEQYF	TGCGCCAGCAGCCAAGATTTGGGGGAGGCCTACGAGCAGTACTTC
NA	TRBJ1-1	NA	TRBV12-5	CASGLVLSREGTEAFF	TGTGCTAGTGGTTTGGTACTGTCCAGGGAGGGCACTGAAGCTTTCTTT
TRBD1	TRBJ2-2	few	TRBV14	CASSRPGQGVNSNTGELFF	TGTGCCAGCAGCCGTCCGGGACAGGGGGTAAATTCGAACACCGGGGAGCTGTTTTTT
TRBD2	TRBJ2-7	NA	TRBV19	CASRGTSGFYEQYF	TGTGCCAGTAGGGGGACTAGCGGATTCTACGAGCAGTACTTC
NA	TRBJ2-1	NA	TRBV27	CASSLIPGGTYNEQFF	TGTGCCAGCAGTTTGATCCCCGGTGGGACTTACAATGAGCAGTTCTTC
TRBD1	TRBJ1-3	NA	TRBV19	CASSIDGTARSRTIYF	TGTGCCAGTAGTATAGACGGGACAGCCCGTTCTAGAACCATATATTTT
TRBD1	TRBJ2-7	many	TRBV18	CASSLTPGQGAYEQYF	TGTGCCAGCTCACTTACGCCGGGACAGGGGGCATACGAGCAGTACTTC
NA	TRBJ1-6	NA	TRBV3-1/TRBV3-2	CASSLTGSYNSPLHF	TGTGCCAGCAGTCTAACAGGCTCCTATAATTCACCCCTCCACTTT
NA	TRBJ2-6	NA	TRBV4-3	CASSPERPSGANVLTF	TGCGCCAGCAGCCCCGAGAGGCCCTCTGGGGCCAACGTCCTGACTTTC
TRBD1	TRBJ1-2	NA	TRBV4-1	CASTVDRGPYGYTF	TGCGCCAGCACCGTGGACAGGGGACCCTATGGCTACACCTTC
NA	TRBJ2-5	once	TRBV3-1/TRBV3-2	CASSQDSPGSETQYF	TGTGCCAGCAGCCAAGATTCCCCGGGGTCAGAGACCCAGTACTTC